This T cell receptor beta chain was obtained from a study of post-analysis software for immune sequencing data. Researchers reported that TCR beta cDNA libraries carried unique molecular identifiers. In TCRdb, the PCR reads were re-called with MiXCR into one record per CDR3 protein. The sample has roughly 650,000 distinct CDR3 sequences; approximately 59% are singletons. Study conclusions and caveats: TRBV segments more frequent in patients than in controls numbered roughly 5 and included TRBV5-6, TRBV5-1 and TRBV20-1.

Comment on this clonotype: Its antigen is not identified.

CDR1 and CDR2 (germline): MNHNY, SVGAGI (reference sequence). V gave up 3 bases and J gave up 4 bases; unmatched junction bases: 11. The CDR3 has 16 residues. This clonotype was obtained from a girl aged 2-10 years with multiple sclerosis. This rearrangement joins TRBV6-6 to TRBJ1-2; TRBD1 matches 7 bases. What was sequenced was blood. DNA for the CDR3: TGTGCCAGCAGTTATCTGGGACAGTTGGGCGCCTATGGCTACACCTTC. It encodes CASSYLGQLGAYGYTF.